This TCR beta chain was sequenced in a study of T cells in Graves' hyperthyroidism and ophthalmopathy. Each person with ophthalmopathy scored at least 3 on the Clinical Activity Score, reached NOSPECS grade 4 or higher, and had been ill under 3 months. The diagnostic basis comprised clinical symptoms, serum thyroxine and TRAb, thyroid ultrasound and orbital computed tomography. Using roughly 9.4 ml of fresh peripheral blood, PBMCs were prepared. Germline V gene lookup returns CDR1 DFQATT and CDR2 SNEGSKA (reference sequence). V lost 0 bases and J 6 bases, leaving 33 bases between the germline ends. The CDR3 contains 21 residues. The sample holds many counts of this clonotype. Amplification of TCR beta CDR3 regions used RNA as the template. HTBI primers were employed in a first-round RT-PCR of the TCR CDR3. TCRdb re-analysed the multiplex PCR reads in MiXCR, keeping a single row per CDR3 protein. The sample carries about 400,000 distinct CDR3 sequences, 14% recorded once.

The TCR originated in a woman under 40 with Graves' ophthalmopathy. This sequence joins TRBV20-1 and TRBJ2-1; D may correspond to TRBD1 or TRBD2 (5 bases each). Sequencing was done on a sample of blood. The CDR3 sequence: CSARDNFPGPRHELVVNEQFF. The CDR3 region has the DNA TGCAGTGCTAGAGACAACTTCCCGGGACCTAGACATGAACTGGTGGTCAATGAGCAGTTCTTC.